Sequencing of this T cell receptor beta chain was carried out in a study of T cells in Graves' hyperthyroidism and ophthalmopathy. The study, taken as a whole, reports: The blood repertoire included most of the expanded thyroid clonotypes above 0.001.

For this clonotype: Its antigen is currently unknown.

Based on clinical symptoms, serum thyroxine and TRAb, thyroid ultrasound and orbital computed tomography, diagnoses were reached. Amplification of TCR beta CDR3 regions used RNA as the template. The HTBI set primed first-round TCR CDR3 RT-PCR. TCRdb used MiXCR to reprocess the multiplex PCR reads, holding one entry per CDR3 protein. The sample lists 400,000 or so distinct CDR3 sequences, over 11% seen once, with 28% in the top ten. Germline V gene sequence: CDR1 SGHAT, CDR2 FQNNGV. The CDR3 sequence is 16 residues long. V lost 1 base to trimming and J lost 5 bases, with 17 bases between them. The rearrangement links TRBV11-2 to TRBJ2-5, with D perhaps TRBD2 (6 bases). Sequenced sample: blood. The sequence was collected from a man aged 45 to 65 with Graves' ophthalmopathy. The CDR3 DNA follows: TGTGCCAGCAGCTTAGGCGGGGTATTAGGGCCGGAGACCCAGTACTTC. Its protein product is CASSLGGVLGPETQYF.